This is a list of T cell receptor beta chains from one sample in a study of identical twins. TCRdb re-analysed the 5' RACE reads in MiXCR, keeping a single row per CDR3 protein. In the table there are hundreds of thousands of distinct CDR3 sequences, 10% to 15% of which are singletons. The same sample was also studied in work on yellow fever vaccine responses in identical twins.

The material sequenced was CD8+ T cells sorted from blood. Every receptor here comes from a woman aged 18-35 years in good health. Each CDR3 is given with its conserved first and last residue. A D gene is named only where the DNA matches it firmly. Clone size is stated in some rows and not others, as once, few, many or a class when expanded.

>TRBV6-5|TRBJ2-3|TRBD1|-|15
TGTGCCAGCAGTTACGGGACAGGACCTCTAGATACGCAGTATTTT
CASSYGTGPLDTQYF
>TRBV20-1|TRBJ1-2|-|-|13
TGCAGTGCTAGAGATAAGGCCTCCTATGGCTACACCTTC
CSARDKASYGYTF
>TRBV9|TRBJ2-3|-|-|17
TGTGCCAGCAGCGTAGCTTCCGGGGCGATGTGCACAGATACGCAGTATTTT
CASSVASGAMCTDTQYF
>TRBV12-3/TRBV12-4|TRBJ2-3|TRBD2|many|15
TGTGCCAGCAGTCTAGCGGGGGAGGGCCCAGATACGCAGTATTTT
CASSLAGEGPDTQYF
>TRBV28|TRBJ2-1|TRBD1|-|15
TGTGCCAGCAGCCCAGGACAGGGCGGAGGGTATGAGCAGTTCTTC
CASSPGQGGGYEQFF
>TRBV7-9|TRBJ2-7|-|many|15
TGTGCCAGCAGCGCTAAAAAAGGGACGTCCTACGAGCAGTACTTC
CASSAKKGTSYEQYF
>TRBV7-9|TRBJ2-7|-|-|14
TGTGCCAGCAGCTTAGCGTTGTCCCCCTACGAGCAGTACTTC
CASSLALSPYEQYF
>TRBV5-5|TRBJ2-2|-|-|14
TGTGCCAGCTTCCGGGGATCGAACACCGGGGAGCTGTTTTTT
CASFRGSNTGELFF
>TRBV4-1|TRBJ2-2|TRBD2|-|18
TGCGCCAGCAGCCTAACCCTCGGACTAGCGGGGCCCACCGGGGAGCTGTTTTTT
CASSLTLGLAGPTGELFF
>TRBV12-3/TRBV12-4|TRBJ2-3|TRBD1|few|15
TGTGCCAGCACCGTGACAGGGGGAGGCACAGATACGCAGTATTTT
CASTVTGGGTDTQYF
>TRBV12-3/TRBV12-4|TRBJ2-1|TRBD2|many|16
TGTGCCAGCAGTTTTTGGACTAGCGGTACCTACAATGAGCAGTTCTTC
CASSFWTSGTYNEQFF
>TRBV11-2|TRBJ2-1|TRBD1|few|15
TGTGCCAGCACCTCTGTGGGACAGGGGTCTGGGGAGCAGTTCTTC
CASTSVGQGSGEQFF
>TRBV28|TRBJ2-7|-|few|14
TGTGCCAGCAGGGACGGGACACTGTCCTACGAGCAGTACTTC
CASRDGTLSYEQYF
>TRBV6-6|TRBJ1-1|-|-|11
TGTGCCAGCAGTACGGGAGGGAAAGCTTTCTTT
CASSTGGKAFF
>TRBV6-2/TRBV6-3|TRBJ2-3|TRBD1|many|15
TGTGCCAGCAGGGCCGGGACAGGGGGCCCAGATACGCAGTATTTT
CASRAGTGGPDTQYF
>TRBV9|TRBJ2-1|TRBD2|few|16
TGTGCCAGCAGCGAGGGGACTAGCGGATTGTACAATGAGCAGTTCTTC
CASSEGTSGLYNEQFF
>TRBV2|TRBJ2-5|-|many|8
TGTGCCAGCAGTGAACAGTACTTC
CASSEQYF
>TRBV15|TRBJ2-1|-|few|15
TGTGCCACCAGCCGAGGGACGCAAAGCTACAATGAGCAGTTCTTC
CATSRGTQSYNEQFF
>TRBV12-3/TRBV12-4|TRBJ2-3|TRBD2|-|15
TGTGCCAGCAGTTCACTAGCGGGAAGGACAGATACGCAGTATTTT
CASSSLAGRTDTQYF
>TRBV28|TRBJ2-7|TRBD2|few|14
TGTGCCAGCAGTTTTAGACTAGCGGGAGACGAGCAGTACTTC
CASSFRLAGDEQYF
>TRBV20-1|TRBJ2-3|-|-|10
TGCAGTGGAGGGACAGATACGCAGTATTTT
CSGGTDTQYF
>TRBV20-1|TRBJ1-2|-|many|14
TGCAGTGTTGATCAGGGTAGGGTTAGTGATGGCTACACCTTC
CSVDQGRVSDGYTF
>TRBV4-1|TRBJ1-5|-|-|15
TGCGCCAGCAGCCAAGGGGTCCTAAGCAATCAGCCCCAGCATTTT
CASSQGVLSNQPQHF
>TRBV29-1|TRBJ2-7|-|few|14
TGCAGCGTTGAAGGAGATGCAGGGTCCTACGAGCAGTACTTC
CSVEGDAGSYEQYF
>TRBV7-9|TRBJ2-1|-|many|17
TGTGCCAGCAGCTTAGATATATCGGGACTCGATTACAATGAGCAGTTCTTC
CASSLDISGLDYNEQFF
>TRBV10-3|TRBJ2-1|-|-|19
TGTGCCATCACCCCCCTTCCCCCCTGGAGGTACCTCTCCTACAATGAGCAGTTCTTC
CAITPLPPWRYLSYNEQFF
>TRBV7-9|TRBJ2-5|TRBD2|-|15
TGTGCCAGCAGCTTTACTAGCGGAATCTCAGAGACCCAGTACTTC
CASSFTSGISETQYF
>TRBV4-1|TRBJ1-2|-|many|14
TGCGCCAGCAGCCAGGAGGGGGGTAACTATGGCTACACCTTC
CASSQEGGNYGYTF
>TRBV7-6|TRBJ2-1|-|-|15
TGTGCCAGCAGCGCCCCGGGGACAAGACCTAATGAGCAGTTCTTC
CASSAPGTRPNEQFF
>TRBV5-1|TRBJ2-5|TRBD1|-|17
TGCGCCAGCAGCAACCGGGACAGGGCATTCGAGGACGAGACCCAGTACTTC
CASSNRDRAFEDETQYF
>TRBV7-9|TRBJ2-7|TRBD1|-|13
TGTGCCATCGAGGGACAGCACTCCTACGAGCAGTACTTC
CAIEGQHSYEQYF
>TRBV28|TRBJ2-1|-|many|13
TGTGCCAGCAGCCCCACTGGAGACAATGAGCAGTTCTTC
CASSPTGDNEQFF
>TRBV6-5|TRBJ2-1|-|-|14
TGTGCCAGCAGTTACGCCGGTACCGGGTATGAGCAGTTCTTC
CASSYAGTGYEQFF
>TRBV7-8|TRBJ1-2|TRBD1|many|17
TGTGCCAGCAGCACTAACGAGAGGAGACAGGGGGCCTATGGCTACACCTTC
CASSTNERRQGAYGYTF
>TRBV12-3/TRBV12-4|TRBJ2-3|-|few|15
TGTGCCAGCAGGGCCCTAGCTACGGTCACAGATACGCAGTATTTT
CASRALATVTDTQYF
>TRBV2|TRBJ2-3|TRBD1|-|14
TGTGCCAGCGATGACAGGGCTGGGACAGATACGCAGTATTTT
CASDDRAGTDTQYF
>TRBV12-3/TRBV12-4|TRBJ2-5|TRBD2|-|17
TGTGCCAGCAGTTTAGAAGCGGGGGGGGCCTATCAAGAGACCCAGTACTTC
CASSLEAGGAYQETQYF
>TRBV29-1|TRBJ2-3|-|-|10
TGCAGCGTTGTGGTGGATACGCAGTATTTT
CSVVVDTQYF
>TRBV9|TRBJ1-6|TRBD1|few|15
TGTGCCAGCAGCGTAGGGACAGGGGACGGTTCACCCCTCCACTTT
CASSVGTGDGSPLHF
>TRBV7-9|TRBJ2-2|TRBD1|-|15
TGTGCCAGCTTCCCGGACAGGGCGAACACCGGGGAGCTGTTTTTT
CASFPDRANTGELFF
>TRBV15|TRBJ1-5|-|few|15
TGTGCCACCAATCCTGGATTCTTTGGCAATCAGCCCCAGCATTTT
CATNPGFFGNQPQHF
>TRBV11-2|TRBJ1-3|-|few|18
TGTGCCAGCAGCCACCCGGGACAATTTTCTTACTCTGGAAACACCATATATTTT
CASSHPGQFSYSGNTIYF
>TRBV18|TRBJ2-1|TRBD2|few|19
TGTGCCAGCTCACCGTCGGGACTAGCGGCCGAAACAACGGGGAATGAGCAGTTCTTC
CASSPSGLAAETTGNEQFF
>TRBV29-1|TRBJ1-2|-|few|13
TGCAGCGTTGATTCGGGGGCCCGGGGTGGCTACACCTTC
CSVDSGARGGYTF
>TRBV4-1|TRBJ2-5|-|-|15
TGCGCCAGCAGCCCGAAGCGGCTGGACCAAGAGACCCAGTACTTC
CASSPKRLDQETQYF
>TRBV4-1|TRBJ1-6|-|few|15
TGCGCCAGCAGCCAACCAGGGTTATATAATTCACCCCTCCACTTT
CASSQPGLYNSPLHF
>TRBV3-1|TRBJ2-5|-|-|14
TGTGCCAGCAGCCAAGAAATCAGCCAAGAGACCCAGTACTTC
CASSQEISQETQYF
>TRBV29-1|TRBJ2-4|-|few|11
TGCAGCGTTGTGGCCAAAAACATTCAGTACTTC
CSVVAKNIQYF
>TRBV3-1|TRBJ2-7|-|few|15
TGTGCCAGCAGCCAAGGGCCCAGCGGGTCCTACGAGCAGTACTTC
CASSQGPSGSYEQYF
>TRBV7-2|TRBJ2-3|-|few|16
TGTGCCAGCAGCTTCTTTGGGGGAGGATTCACAGATACGCAGTATTTT
CASSFFGGGFTDTQYF
>TRBV6-1|TRBJ2-3|-|-|19
TGTGCCAGCAGTGCGCCTAATCCGATACGACAGGCTAGCACAGATACGCAGTATTTT
CASSAPNPIRQASTDTQYF
>TRBV2|TRBJ2-3|-|few|17
TGTGCCAACCCCGAAGTCCCGGGAGTACCGGTGGCAGATACGCAGTATTTT
CANPEVPGVPVADTQYF
>TRBV20-1|TRBJ2-7|TRBD2|few|13
TGCAGTGCTAGTTATCTAGCGGTCTACGAGCAGTACTTC
CSASYLAVYEQYF
>TRBV7-9|TRBJ2-3|-|few|16
TGTGCCAGCAGCTCCAGACTAGAGTCTAGCACAGATACGCAGTATTTT
CASSSRLESSTDTQYF
>TRBV7-8|TRBJ2-1|TRBD2|many|15
TGTGCCAGCAGCTTACTTACAGCGGGAGGGAATGAGCAGTTCTTC
CASSLLTAGGNEQFF
>TRBV5-1|TRBJ1-1|TRBD1|many|14
TGCGCCAGCAGCTTGTGGCAGGGGGACGCTGAAGCTTTCTTT
CASSLWQGDAEAFF
>TRBV6-4|TRBJ1-5|-|-|13
TGTGCCAGCAGTGACAGGGATAATCAGCCCCAGCATTTT
CASSDRDNQPQHF
>TRBV12-3/TRBV12-4|TRBJ2-2|TRBD1|-|17
TGTGCCTGCTCGGACAGGGCTGAAACGGAGCGGACCGGGGAGCTGTTTTTT
CACSDRAETERTGELFF
>TRBV12-3/TRBV12-4|TRBJ2-3|-|-|14
TGTGCCAGCACCAGAGGCTCTAGCACAGATACGCAGTATTTT
CASTRGSSTDTQYF